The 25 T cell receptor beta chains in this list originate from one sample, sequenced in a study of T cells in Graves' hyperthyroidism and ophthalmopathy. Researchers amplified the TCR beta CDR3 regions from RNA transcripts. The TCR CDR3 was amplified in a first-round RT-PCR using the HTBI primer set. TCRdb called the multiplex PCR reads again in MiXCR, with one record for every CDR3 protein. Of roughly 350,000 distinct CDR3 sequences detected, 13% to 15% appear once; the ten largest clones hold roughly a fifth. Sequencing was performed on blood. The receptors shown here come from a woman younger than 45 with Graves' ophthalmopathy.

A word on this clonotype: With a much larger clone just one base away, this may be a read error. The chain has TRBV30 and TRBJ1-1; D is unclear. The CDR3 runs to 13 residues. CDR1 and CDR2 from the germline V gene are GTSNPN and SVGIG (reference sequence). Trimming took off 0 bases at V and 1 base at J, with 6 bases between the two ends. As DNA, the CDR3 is TGTGCCTGGAGTGTGTGGACGAACACTGAAGCTTTCTTT. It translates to CAWSVWTNTEAFF.

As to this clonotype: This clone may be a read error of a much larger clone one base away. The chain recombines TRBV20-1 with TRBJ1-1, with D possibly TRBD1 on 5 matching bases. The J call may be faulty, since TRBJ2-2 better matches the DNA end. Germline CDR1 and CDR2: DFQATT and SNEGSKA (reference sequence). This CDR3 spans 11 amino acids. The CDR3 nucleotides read TGCAGTGCTGGGGCTCCGGCTAAGCTGTTTTTT. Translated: CSAGAPAKLFF.

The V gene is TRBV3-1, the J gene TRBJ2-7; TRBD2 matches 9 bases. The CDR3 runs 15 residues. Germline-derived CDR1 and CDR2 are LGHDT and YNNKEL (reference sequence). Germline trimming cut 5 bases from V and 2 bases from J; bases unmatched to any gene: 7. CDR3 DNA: TGTGCCAGCAGCAGCCTAGCGGGGTCCCCCTACGAGCAGTACTTC. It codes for CASSSLAGSPYEQYF.

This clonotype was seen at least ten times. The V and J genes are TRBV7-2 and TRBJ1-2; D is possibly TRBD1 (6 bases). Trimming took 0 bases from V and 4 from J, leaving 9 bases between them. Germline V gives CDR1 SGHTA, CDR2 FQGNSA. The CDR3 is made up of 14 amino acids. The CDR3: CASSLAPTGYGYTF. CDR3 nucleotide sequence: TGTGCCAGCAGCTTAGCGCCGACAGGCTATGGCTACACCTTC.

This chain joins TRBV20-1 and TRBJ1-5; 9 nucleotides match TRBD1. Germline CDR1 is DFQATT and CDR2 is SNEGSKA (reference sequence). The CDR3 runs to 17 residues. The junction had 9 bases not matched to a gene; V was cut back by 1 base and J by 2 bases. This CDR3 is CSARVPGQGPGNQPQHF. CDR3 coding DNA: TGCAGTGCTAGAGTACCGGGACAGGGTCCGGGCAATCAGCCCCAGCATTTT.

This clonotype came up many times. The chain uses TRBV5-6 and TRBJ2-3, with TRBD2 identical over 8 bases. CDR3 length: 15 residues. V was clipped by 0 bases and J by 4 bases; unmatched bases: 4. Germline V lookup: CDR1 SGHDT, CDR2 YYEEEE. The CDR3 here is CASSLGGGRSDTQYF. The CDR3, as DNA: TGTGCCAGCAGCTTGGGCGGGGGGAGGTCAGATACGCAGTATTTT. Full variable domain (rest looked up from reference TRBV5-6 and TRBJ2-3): DAGVTQSPTHLIKTRGQQVTLRCSPKSGHDTVSWYQQALGQGPQFIFQYYEEEERQRGNFPDRFSGHQFPNYSSELNVNALLLGDSALYLCASSLGGGRSDTQYFGPGTRLTVL.

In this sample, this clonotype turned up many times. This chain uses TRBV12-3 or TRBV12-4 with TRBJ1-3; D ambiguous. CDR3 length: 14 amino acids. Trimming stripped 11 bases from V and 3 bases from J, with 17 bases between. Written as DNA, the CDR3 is TGTGCCTTAGCCCGGAGGAAAGATGGAAACACCATATATTTT. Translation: CALARRKDGNTIYF.

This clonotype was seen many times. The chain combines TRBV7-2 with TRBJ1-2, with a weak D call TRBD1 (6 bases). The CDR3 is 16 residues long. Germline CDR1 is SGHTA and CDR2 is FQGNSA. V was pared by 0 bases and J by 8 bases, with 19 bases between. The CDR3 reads CASSLAPTGGPRGYTF. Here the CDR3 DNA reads TGTGCCAGCAGCTTAGCGCCCACGGGGGGCCCTAGGGGCTACACCTTC.

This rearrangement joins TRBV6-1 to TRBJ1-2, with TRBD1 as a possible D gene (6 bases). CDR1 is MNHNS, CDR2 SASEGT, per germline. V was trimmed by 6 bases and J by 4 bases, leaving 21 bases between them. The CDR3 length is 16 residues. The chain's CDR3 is CASSPPEGGDGYGYTF. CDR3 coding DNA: TGTGCCAGCAGCCCGCCCGAGGGGGGAGACGGCTATGGCTACACCTTC.

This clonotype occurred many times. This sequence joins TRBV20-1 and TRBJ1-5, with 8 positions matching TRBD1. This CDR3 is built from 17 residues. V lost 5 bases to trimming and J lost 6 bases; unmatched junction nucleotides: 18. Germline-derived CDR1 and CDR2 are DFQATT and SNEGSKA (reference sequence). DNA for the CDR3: TGCAGTGCTCCTAGTCCCTTTGGACAGGGAAGGGGTCAGCCCCAGCATTTT. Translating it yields CSAPSPFGQGRGQPQHF.

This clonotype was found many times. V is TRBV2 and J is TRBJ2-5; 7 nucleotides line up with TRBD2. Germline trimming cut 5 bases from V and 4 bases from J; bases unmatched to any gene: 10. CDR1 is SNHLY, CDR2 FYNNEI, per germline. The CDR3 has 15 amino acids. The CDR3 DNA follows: TGTGCCAGCAGTCCACGGACTAGGGCGGGAGAGACCCAGTACTTC. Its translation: CASSPRTRAGETQYF.

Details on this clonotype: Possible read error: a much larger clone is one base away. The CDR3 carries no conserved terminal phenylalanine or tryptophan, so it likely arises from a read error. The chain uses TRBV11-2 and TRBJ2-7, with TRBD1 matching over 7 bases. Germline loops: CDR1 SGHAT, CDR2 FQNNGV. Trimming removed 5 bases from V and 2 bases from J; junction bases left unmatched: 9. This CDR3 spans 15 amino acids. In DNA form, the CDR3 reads TGTGCCAGCAGCGACGTGGGACAGTGGACCTACGAGCAGTACCTC. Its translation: CASSDVGQWTYEQYL.

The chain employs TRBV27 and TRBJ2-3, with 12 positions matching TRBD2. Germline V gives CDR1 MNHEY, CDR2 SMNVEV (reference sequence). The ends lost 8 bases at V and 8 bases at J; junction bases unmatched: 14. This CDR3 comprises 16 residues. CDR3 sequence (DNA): TGTGCCAGCTCCCTTGGACTAGCGGGAAACACAAGTACGCAGTATTTT. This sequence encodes CASSLGLAGNTSTQYF.

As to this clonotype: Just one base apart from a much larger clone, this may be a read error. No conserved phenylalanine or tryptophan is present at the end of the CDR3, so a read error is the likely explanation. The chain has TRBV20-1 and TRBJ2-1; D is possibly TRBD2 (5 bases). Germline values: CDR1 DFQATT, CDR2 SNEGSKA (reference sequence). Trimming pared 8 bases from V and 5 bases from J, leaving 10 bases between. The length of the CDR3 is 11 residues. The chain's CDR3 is CSRRSNNEQFS. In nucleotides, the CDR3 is TGCAGTCGGAGGAGTAACAATGAGCAGTTCTCC.

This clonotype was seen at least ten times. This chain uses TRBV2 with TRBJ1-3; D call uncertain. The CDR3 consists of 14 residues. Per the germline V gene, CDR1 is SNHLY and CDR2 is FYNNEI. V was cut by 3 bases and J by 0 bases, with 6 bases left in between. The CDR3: CASSELLSGNTIYF. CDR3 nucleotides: TGTGCCAGCAGTGAGTTGCTCTCTGGAAACACCATATATTTT.

CDR3: CASSLAAGGLSSGANVLTF. The CDR3 nucleotides are TGTGCCAGCAGCTTAGCGGCGGGGGGGCTTAGCTCTGGGGCCAACGTCCTGACTTTC. The chain links TRBV7-2 to TRBJ2-6, with TRBD2 matching 9 bases. Germline assignment: CDR1 SGHTA and CDR2 FQGNSA. The V gene end was trimmed by 0 bases and the J gene end by 0 bases; junction bases not matched to a gene: 6. This CDR3 is built from 19 residues.

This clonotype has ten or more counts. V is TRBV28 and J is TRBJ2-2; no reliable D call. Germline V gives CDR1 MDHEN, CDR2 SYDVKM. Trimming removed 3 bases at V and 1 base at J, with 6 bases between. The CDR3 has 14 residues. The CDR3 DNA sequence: TGTGCCAGCAGTTTTTCTGTGAACACCGGGGAGCTGTTTTTT. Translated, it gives CASSFSVNTGELFF.

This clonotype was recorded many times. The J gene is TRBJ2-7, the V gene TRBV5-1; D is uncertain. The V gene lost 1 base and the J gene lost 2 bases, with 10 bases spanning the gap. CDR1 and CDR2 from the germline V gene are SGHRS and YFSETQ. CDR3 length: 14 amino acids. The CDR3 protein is CASSLRLGAYEQYF. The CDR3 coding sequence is TGCGCCAGCAGCTTGCGACTGGGCGCCTACGAGCAGTACTTC.

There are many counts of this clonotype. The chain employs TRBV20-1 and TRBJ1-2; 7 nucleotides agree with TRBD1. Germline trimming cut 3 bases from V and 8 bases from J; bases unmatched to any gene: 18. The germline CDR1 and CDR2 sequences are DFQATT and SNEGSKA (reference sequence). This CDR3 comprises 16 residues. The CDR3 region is CSASDRAGPGTDGYTF. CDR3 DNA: TGCAGTGCTAGTGATCGAGCGGGCCCCGGGACAGACGGCTACACCTTC.

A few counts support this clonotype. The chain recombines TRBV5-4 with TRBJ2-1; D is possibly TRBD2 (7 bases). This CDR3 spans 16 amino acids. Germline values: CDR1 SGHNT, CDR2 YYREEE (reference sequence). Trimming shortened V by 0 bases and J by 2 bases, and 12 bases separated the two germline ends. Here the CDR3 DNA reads TGTGCCAGCAGCTTGGGAGGGGGGGGAACCTACAATGAGCAGTTCTTC. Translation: CASSLGGGGTYNEQFF.

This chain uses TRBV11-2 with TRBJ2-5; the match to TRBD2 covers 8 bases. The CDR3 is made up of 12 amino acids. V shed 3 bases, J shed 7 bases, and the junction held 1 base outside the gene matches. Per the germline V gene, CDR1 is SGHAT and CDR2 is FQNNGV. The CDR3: CASSFAGGTQYF. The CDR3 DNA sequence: TGTGCCAGCAGCTTTGCGGGGGGGACCCAGTACTTC. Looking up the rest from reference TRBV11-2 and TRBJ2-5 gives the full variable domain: EAGVAQSPRYKIIEKRQSVAFWCNPISGHATLYWYQQILGQGPKLLIQFQNNGVVDDSQLPKDRFSAERLKGVDSTLKIQPAKLEDSAVYLCASSFAGGTQYFGPGTRLLVL.

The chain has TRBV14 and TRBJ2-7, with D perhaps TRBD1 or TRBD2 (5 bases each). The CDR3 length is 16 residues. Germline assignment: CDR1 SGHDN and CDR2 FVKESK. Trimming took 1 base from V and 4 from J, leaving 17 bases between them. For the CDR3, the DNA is TGTGCCAGCAGCCAAGGCCCCCCGGGGCATCAGTACGAGCAGTACTTC. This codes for CASSQGPPGHQYEQYF.

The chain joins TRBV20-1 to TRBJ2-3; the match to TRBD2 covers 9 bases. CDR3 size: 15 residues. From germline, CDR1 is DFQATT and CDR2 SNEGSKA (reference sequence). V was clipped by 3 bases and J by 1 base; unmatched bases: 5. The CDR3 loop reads CSARRGGAGTDTQYF. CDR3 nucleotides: TGCAGTGCTAGGCGCGGGGGGGCCGGCACAGATACGCAGTATTTT.

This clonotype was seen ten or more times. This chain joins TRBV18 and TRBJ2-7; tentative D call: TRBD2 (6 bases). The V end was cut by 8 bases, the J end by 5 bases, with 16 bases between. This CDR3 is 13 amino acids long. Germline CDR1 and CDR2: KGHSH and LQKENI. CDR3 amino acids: CASITGVGDEQYF. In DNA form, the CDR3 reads TGTGCCAGCATCACGGGGGTCGGGGACGAGCAGTACTTC.

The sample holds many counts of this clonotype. The CDR3 DNA is TGTGCCAGCAGCGCCAGAGCGGGGACTAGCACAGATACGCAGTATTTT. It specifies CASSARAGTSTDTQYF. The chain has TRBV9 and TRBJ2-3, with 7 nucleotides matching TRBD2. The CDR3 loop spans 16 amino acids. Germline V gives CDR1 SGDLS, CDR2 YYNGEE. V shed 3 bases, J shed 0 bases, and the junction held 7 bases outside the gene matches.